The 8 T cell receptor beta chains presented below share a single source sample, sequenced in a study of cytomegalovirus exposure and HLA in healthy donors (dated by TCRdb to 2017 to 2019). Receptor amplification or capture employed the immunoSEQ multiplex PCR assay. A mixture of 60 forward primers for TCR Vbeta segments and 13 reverse primers for TCR Jbeta segments was used in the multiplex PCR. TCRdb mirrors the immuneACCESS table, restricted to in-frame sequences. Some clones are absent from its copies; in checked studies, under half trace to an unresolved V gene, and the reason for the others is unknown. The sample table gives around 110,000 clones. About 3.8% of the sample is held by the ten biggest clonotypes. The sequenced sample was PBMCs. Receptor source: a man aged 25-45 years in good health and CMV-seronegative.

The chain links TRBV7-2 to TRBJ1-2, with D possibly being TRBD1 (6 bases). Trimming pared 5 bases from V and 4 bases from J, leaving 17 bases between. The CDR3 is 15 amino acids. The germline gives CDR1 SGHTA, CDR2 FQGNSA. CDR3 bases: TGTGCCAGCAGCCCCGGGGGGGCAGGGAGCTATGGCTACACCTTC. This sequence encodes CASSPGGAGSYGYTF.

The V and J genes are TRBV18 and TRBJ2-5; TRBD1 aligns across 10 bases. V lost 4 bases, J lost 5 bases, and 7 bases stayed unmatched. This CDR3 has 15 amino acids. Looked up from germline, CDR1 is KGHSH and CDR2 is LQKENI. CDR3 amino acids: CASSLRQGAEETQYF. The CDR3, as DNA: TGTGCCAGCTCACTAAGACAGGGGGCGGAGGAGACCCAGTACTTC. Complete variable domain (other parts from reference TRBV18 and TRBJ2-5): NAGVMQNPRHLVRRRGQEARLRCSPMKGHSHVYWYRQLPEEGLKFMVYLQKENIIDESGMPKERFSAEFPKEGPSILRIQQVVRGDSAAYFCASSLRQGAEETQYFGPGTRLLVL.

The chain has TRBV19 and TRBJ2-2; D perhaps matches TRBD2 (7 bases). The CDR3 has 14 residues. Germline values: CDR1 LNHDA, CDR2 SQIVND (reference sequence). V lost 7 bases to trimming and J lost 4 bases, with 13 bases between them. Here the CDR3 DNA reads TGTGCCAGTAAGGGGGGGCGAATCACCGGGGAGCTGTTTTTT. It encodes CASKGGRITGELFF. Full variable domain (outside the CDR3, taken from reference TRBV19 and TRBJ2-2): DGGITQSPKYLFRKEGQNVTLSCEQNLNHDAMYWYRQDPGQGLRLIYYSQIVNDFQKGDIAEGYSVSREKKESFPLTVTSAQKNPTAFYLCASKGGRITGELFFGEGSRLTVL.

As DNA, the CDR3 is TGTGCCAGCAGGGATAGAGGCTATCAGGGGCCCCAGCATTTT. It translates to CASRDRGYQGPQHF. The chain joins TRBV6-1 to TRBJ1-5, with a possible D match to TRBD1 (5 bases). V lost 6 bases to trimming and J lost 9 bases, with 18 bases between them. Germline loops: CDR1 MNHNS, CDR2 SASEGT. CDR3 size: 14 residues.

This chain links TRBV25-1 with TRBJ2-3, with 7 bases matching TRBD1. This CDR3 is 14 amino acids long. From germline, CDR1 is MGHDK and CDR2 SYGVNS. V dropped 4 bases and J dropped 3; count of bases not matched to a gene: 4. This CDR3 reads CASSVTGETDTQYF. The CDR3 DNA is TGTGCCAGCAGTGTTACAGGGGAAACAGATACGCAGTATTTT.

The genes are TRBV5-1 and TRBJ2-5; a possible D gene is TRBD2 (6 bases). Germline V lookup: CDR1 SGHRS, CDR2 YFSETQ. This CDR3 has 15 amino acids. Trimming pared 4 bases from V and 1 base from J, leaving 14 bases between. The CDR3 here is CASSGGNSFQETQYF. The CDR3 nucleotides read TGCGCCAGCAGCGGGGGGAATTCTTTCCAAGAGACCCAGTACTTC.

The chain joins TRBV5-1 to TRBJ2-7, with D perhaps TRBD2 (6 bases). The germline V gene encodes CDR1 SGHRS and CDR2 YFSETQ. V was shortened by 0 bases and J by 6 bases, with 16 bases between the two germline ends. This CDR3 is 15 amino acids long. The CDR3 reads CASSLVGSGGGEQYF. For the CDR3, the DNA is TGCGCCAGCAGCTTGGTGGGTAGCGGTGGGGGCGAGCAGTACTTC.

V gene TRBV6-1 combines with J gene TRBJ2-1, with 11 nucleotides matching TRBD1. The V gene's germline CDR1 is MNHNS and CDR2 SASEGT. J lost 6 bases, V lost 7 bases, and 5 bases had no gene match. This CDR3 is built from 14 residues. The CDR3 DNA reads TGTGCCAGCATACGAGGACAGGGGGCCAATGAGCAGTTCTTC. Translation gives CASIRGQGANEQFF.